Below are 16 T cell receptor beta chains sequenced from a single sample in a study of T-cell reconstitution after alpha-beta-depleted transplantation in children. Unique molecular identifiers were incorporated when the TCRbeta library was constructed. TCRdb re-called the PCR reads through MiXCR, storing one row per CDR3 protein. The sample has tens of thousands of distinct CDR3 sequences; over 5% are singletons. The sample was PBMCs, mostly from graft donor cells, taken 180 days after TCRalphabeta/CD19-depleted stem cell transplant. Every receptor here comes from a male patient younger than 18 who had a stem cell transplant for acute myeloid leukemia, so the T cells may come from the graft donor.

This clonotype was counted at least ten times. The chain employs TRBV20-1 and TRBJ2-1; D ambiguous. V was cut by 3 bases and J by 4 bases, with 19 bases left in between. The germline CDR1 and CDR2 sequences are DFQATT and SNEGSKA (reference sequence). There are 16 residues in the CDR3. As DNA, the CDR3 is TGCAGTGCTAGCCTAGGATCGGACGGCTATTACAATGAGCAGTTCTTC. Amino acid sequence: CSASLGSDGYYNEQFF.

This clonotype was found many times. The chain is built from TRBV5-4 and TRBJ2-1; TRBD2 matches at 9 bases. Germline V lookup: CDR1 SGHNT, CDR2 YYREEE (reference sequence). This CDR3 has 15 residues. With V trimmed by 4 bases and J by 3 bases, 5 bases remained unmatched. CDR3 sequence: CASSRTSESYNEQFF. Written as DNA, the CDR3 is TGTGCCAGCAGCCGGACTAGCGAAAGCTACAATGAGCAGTTCTTC.

This clonotype was recorded many times. The J gene is TRBJ2-7, the V gene TRBV7-9, with no clear D. Germline loops: CDR1 SEHNR, CDR2 FQNEAQ (reference sequence). The CDR3 has 13 residues. V was trimmed by 6 bases and J by 2 bases, leaving 11 bases between them. The CDR3 loop is CASSPRVTYEQYF. CDR3 DNA: TGTGCCAGCAGTCCCCGGGTGACCTACGAGCAGTACTTC. The complete variable domain, with remaining parts taken from reference TRBV7-9 and TRBJ2-7, reads DTGVSQNPRHKITKRGQNVTFRCDPISEHNRLYWYRQTLGQGPEFLTYFQNEAQLEKSRLLSDRFSAERPKGSFSTLEIQRTEQGDSAMYLCASSPRVTYEQYFGPGTRLTVT.

This clonotype has at least ten counts. V and J are TRBV27 and TRBJ1-5; TRBD1 matches at 9 bases. V trimming: 2 bases; J trimming: 0 bases; junction bases outside the gene matches: 11. Germline V gene data show CDR1 as MNHEY and CDR2 as SMNVEV (reference sequence). The CDR3 totals 19 residues. The CDR3 DNA reads TGTGCCAGCAGTTTAATCGGGACAGGGCCCTACTATAGCAATCAGCCCCAGCATTTT. Residues: CASSLIGTGPYYSNQPQHF.

The chain couples TRBV3-1 to TRBJ2-1, with D perhaps given as TRBD1 or TRBD2 (5 bases each). The germline V and J ends were trimmed by 11 bases and 7 bases, with 18 bases remaining between them. CDR3 length: 13 residues. Per germline, CDR1 LGHDT and CDR2 YNNKEL (reference sequence). The CDR3 DNA sequence: TGTGCCTCCTGCTCCGGGACGCAAAATGAGCAGTTCTTC. Protein product: CASCSGTQNEQFF.

Concerning this clonotype itself: This may arise from a read error, as a much more abundant clone is one base away. This chain uses TRBV5-1 with TRBJ2-6; D is ambiguous. Germline V gene lookup returns CDR1 SGHRS and CDR2 YFSETQ. The CDR3 is 14 amino acids. Trimming pared 4 bases from V and 5 bases from J, leaving 10 bases between. CDR3 in DNA: TGCGCCAGCAGCCTTGGATCTCGGGCCAACGTCCTGACTTTC. Translating it yields CASSLGSRANVLTF.

There are many counts of this clonotype. The chain links TRBV5-5 to TRBJ1-5; D is uncertain. The germline V and J ends were trimmed by 2 bases and 9 bases, with 12 bases remaining between them. The CDR3 consists of 13 residues. Germline values: CDR1 SGHKS, CDR2 YYEKEE (reference sequence). For the CDR3, the DNA is TGTGCCAGCAGCTTTATGACTCTCGCGCCCCAGCATTTT. It codes for CASSFMTLAPQHF.

This clonotype was recorded many times. The chain is built from TRBV9 and TRBJ2-5; 13 bases map to TRBD2. Losses at the gene ends were 4 bases for V and 4 bases for J; bases not matched to a gene: 7. Germline V gene data show CDR1 as SGDLS and CDR2 as YYNGEE. CDR3 length: 16 amino acids. CDR3 loop: CASSLRTSGSGETQYF. The CDR3 coding sequence is TGTGCCAGCAGCCTCCGGACTAGCGGGAGCGGAGAGACCCAGTACTTC. Supplemented by reference TRBV9 and TRBJ2-5, the full variable domain reads DSGVTQTPKHLITATGQRVTLRCSPRSGDLSVYWYQQSLDQGLQFLIQYYNGEERAKGNILERFSAQQFPDLHSELNLSSLELGDSALYFCASSLRTSGSGETQYFGPGTRLLVL.

This clonotype was seen at least ten times. The chain combines TRBV5-1 with TRBJ1-1; TRBD1 matches at 7 bases. CDR1 and CDR2 from the germline V gene are SGHRS and YFSETQ. The CDR3 covers 15 residues. Losses at the gene ends were 4 bases for V and 0 bases for J; bases not matched to a gene: 6. The CDR3 loop reads CASSIQTGLNTEAFF. CDR3 nucleotides: TGCGCCAGCAGCATACAGACAGGGCTGAACACTGAAGCTTTCTTT.

About this clonotype: A much larger clone differs from this one at a single base, so this may be a read error. The chain carries TRBV28 and TRBJ2-7; possibly TRBD1 for D (6 bases). The germline V gene encodes CDR1 MDHEN and CDR2 SYDVKM. This CDR3 region has 15 residues. The CDR3 is CPSTATGTRSYEQYF. The CDR3 coding sequence is TGTCCCAGCACGGCTACTGGGACACGGTCCTACGAGCAGTACTTC. Using reference TRBV28 and TRBJ2-7 for the parts outside the CDR3, the full variable domain is DVKVTQSSRYLVKRTGEKVFLECVQDMDHENMFWYRQDPGLGLRLIYFSYDVKMKEKGDIPEGYSVSREKKERFSLILESASTNQTSMYLCPSTATGTRSYEQYFGPGTRLTVT.

This clonotype was detected ten times or more. The V call is TRBV5-1, the J call TRBJ2-1; the match to TRBD2 covers 8 bases. Germline CDR1 is SGHRS and CDR2 is YFSETQ. V trimming: 4 bases; J trimming: 9 bases; junction bases outside the gene matches: 15. This CDR3 spans 16 amino acids. Written as DNA, the CDR3 is TGCGCCAGCAGCCCGACGTTGAAGCGGGAGCTGAGTGAGCAGTTCTTC. Translated: CASSPTLKRELSEQFF.

This clonotype was seen at least ten times. The gene calls are TRBV5-1 and TRBJ1-3; D unresolved. V dropped 4 bases and J dropped 1 base, with 15 bases sitting between them. Germline loops: CDR1 SGHRS, CDR2 YFSETQ. The CDR3 extends over 16 amino acids. CDR3 in amino acids: CASSRYAGLSGNTIYF. The DNA for the CDR3 is TGCGCCAGCAGCCGATACGCCGGGCTTTCTGGAAACACCATATATTTT.

At least ten counts were recorded for this clonotype. This rearrangement joins TRBV6-5 to TRBJ1-2; TRBD1 matches at 12 bases. Germline V gene data show CDR1 as MNHEY and CDR2 as SVGAGI. The V gene end was trimmed by 1 base and the J gene end by 7 bases; junction bases not matched to a gene: 10. This CDR3 is built from 17 residues. The CDR3 DNA sequence: TGTGCCAGCAGTTACTTCACCGGGACAGGGGGCGCGGGTGGCTACACCTTC. This gives the protein CASSYFTGTGGAGGYTF.

This clonotype has only a few counts. This chain links TRBV28 with TRBJ2-5; 9 positions match TRBD1. CDR3 length: 15 residues. Germline CDR1 reads MDHEN; CDR2 reads SYDVKM. V gave up 6 bases and J gave up 5 bases; unmatched junction bases: 10. The DNA for the CDR3 is TGTGCCAGCAGATCCGCAGGACAGGGGTTGGAGACCCAGTACTTC. It specifies CASRSAGQGLETQYF. Complete variable domain (other parts from reference TRBV28 and TRBJ2-5): DVKVTQSSRYLVKRTGEKVFLECVQDMDHENMFWYRQDPGLGLRLIYFSYDVKMKEKGDIPEGYSVSREKKERFSLILESASTNQTSMYLCASRSAGQGLETQYFGPGTRLLVL.

This clonotype was detected ten times or more. This chain connects TRBV7-2 to TRBJ2-7; D is unresolved. V dropped 1 base and J dropped 3 bases, with 4 bases sitting between them. Germline V lookup: CDR1 SGHTA, CDR2 FQGNSA. The CDR3 is 12 residues long. The CDR3 DNA is TGTGCCAGCAGCTTAGTCGGCTACGAGCAGTACTTC. Residues: CASSLVGYEQYF.

This clonotype was seen repeatedly, ten times or more. The rearrangement uses TRBV6-2 or TRBV6-3 and TRBJ2-1, with 12 bases matching TRBD2. The germline V gene encodes CDR1 MNHEY and CDR2 SVGEGT. Losses at the gene ends were 7 bases for V and 10 bases for J; bases not matched to a gene: 20. This CDR3 has 18 amino acids. This chain's CDR3 is CASTSGLAGFGGNGEQFF. The CDR3 DNA is TGTGCCAGCACCTCAGGACTAGCGGGATTCGGGGGTAACGGGGAGCAGTTCTTC.